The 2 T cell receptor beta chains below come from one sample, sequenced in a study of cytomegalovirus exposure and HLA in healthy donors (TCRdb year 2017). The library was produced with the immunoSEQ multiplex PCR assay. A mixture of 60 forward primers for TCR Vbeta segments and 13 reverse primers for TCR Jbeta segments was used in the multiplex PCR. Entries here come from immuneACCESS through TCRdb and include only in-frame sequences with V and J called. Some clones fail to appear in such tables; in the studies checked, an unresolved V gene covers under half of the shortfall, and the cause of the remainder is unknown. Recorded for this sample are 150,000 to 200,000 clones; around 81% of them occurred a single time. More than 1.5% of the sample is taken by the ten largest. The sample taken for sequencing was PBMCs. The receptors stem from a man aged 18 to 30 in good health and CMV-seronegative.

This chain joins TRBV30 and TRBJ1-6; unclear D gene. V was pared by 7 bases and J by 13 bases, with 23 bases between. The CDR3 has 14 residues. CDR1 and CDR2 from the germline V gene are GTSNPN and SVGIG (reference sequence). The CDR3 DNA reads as TGTGCCTTGAAAAAAGCACGGGGTGATAGGCCCCTCCACTTT. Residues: CALKKARGDRPLHF.

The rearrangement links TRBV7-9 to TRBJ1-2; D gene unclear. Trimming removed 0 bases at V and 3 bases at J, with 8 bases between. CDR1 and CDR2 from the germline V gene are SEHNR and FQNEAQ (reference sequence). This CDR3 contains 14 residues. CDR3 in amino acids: CASSLALGDYGYTF. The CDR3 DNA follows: TGTGCCAGCAGCTTAGCGCTAGGAGACTATGGCTACACCTTC.